This passage covers 21 T cell receptor beta chains from one sample sequenced in a study of cytomegalovirus exposure and HLA in healthy donors. This PCR relied on a set of 60 Vbeta primers and 13 Jbeta primers. TCRdb's copy holds only in-frame clones and misses some; the assay was immunoSEQ multiplex PCR. The data show fewer than 250,000 clones, with 60% to 80% seen just once and less than 4% held by the top ten. Sequencing input: PBMCs. The receptors stem from a woman younger than 45 in good health and CMV-seropositive.

The chain links TRBV9 to TRBJ2-2, with 13 bases that match TRBD2. Germline-derived CDR1 and CDR2 are SGDLS and YYNGEE. J lost 7 bases, V lost 4 bases, and 7 bases had no gene match. The CDR3 is 16 amino acids. CDR3 sequence reads: CASSPGLAGDGGELFF. The CDR3 region has the DNA TGTGCCAGCAGCCCCGGACTAGCGGGAGATGGCGGGGAGCTGTTTTTT.

This clone was seen only a few times. The chain combines TRBV7-9 with TRBJ2-1; D is ambiguous. The V end lost 5 bases, the J end lost 2 bases, and 16 bases lay between the germline ends. This CDR3 contains 16 residues. The germline CDR1 and CDR2 sequences are SEHNR and FQNEAQ (reference sequence). The CDR3 sequence: CASSPPGGYTYNEQFF. The CDR3 bases are TGTGCCAGCAGCCCCCCCGGCGGATATACCTACAATGAGCAGTTCTTC.

The chain has TRBV5-1 and TRBJ1-1, with D perhaps matching TRBD1 (5 bases). Trimming left V 3 bases short and J 8 bases short, with 11 bases between. This CDR3 has 12 residues. Germline-derived CDR1 and CDR2 are SGHRS and YFSETQ. The CDR3 here is CASSYNRREAFF. CDR3 DNA: TGCGCCAGCAGCTATAACAGGCGCGAAGCTTTCTTT. The variable domain in full, with the rest retrieved from reference TRBV5-1 and TRBJ1-1, is KAGVTQTPRYLIKTRGQQVTLSCSPISGHRSVSWYQQTPGQGLQFLFEYFSETQRNKGNFPGRFSGRQFSNSRSEMNVSTLELGDSALYLCASSYNRREAFFGQGTRLTVV.

V is TRBV7-6 and J is TRBJ2-1; 11 positions agree with TRBD2. Germline loops: CDR1 SGHVS, CDR2 FNYEAQ. V trimming: 1 base; J trimming: 5 bases; junction bases outside the gene matches: 4. The CDR3 is 16 amino acids. CDR3 nucleotides: TGTGCCAGCAGCTTAGTAGCGGGAGGGCCGAACAATGAGCAGTTCTTC. Its translation: CASSLVAGGPNNEQFF.

With respect to this clone: In the same sample, other DNA sequences code for this CDR3. The chain couples TRBV6-4 to TRBJ1-1, with a tentative D call TRBD1 (6 bases). Germline CDR1 and CDR2: MRHNA and SNTAGT. Trimming removed 0 bases from V and 5 bases from J, with 19 bases in between. The CDR3 runs 17 residues. This CDR3 is CASSDSIAPGEETEAFF. The CDR3 DNA reads TGTGCCAGCAGTGACTCGATTGCGCCAGGGGAAGAAACTGAAGCTTTCTTT.

The chain carries TRBV11-2 and TRBJ2-7; 7 bases are a match to TRBD1. There are 14 residues in the CDR3. The V segment lost 5 bases and the J segment 2 bases; nucleotides outside the gene matches: 6. The germline V gene encodes CDR1 SGHAT and CDR2 FQNNGV. The CDR3 loop is CASSDNRGPYEQYF. The DNA for the CDR3 is TGTGCCAGCAGCGACAACAGGGGCCCCTACGAGCAGTACTTC. Using reference TRBV11-2 and TRBJ2-7 for the parts outside the CDR3, the full variable domain is EAGVAQSPRYKIIEKRQSVAFWCNPISGHATLYWYQQILGQGPKLLIQFQNNGVVDDSQLPKDRFSAERLKGVDSTLKIQPAKLEDSAVYLCASSDNRGPYEQYFGPGTRLTVT.

Here the CDR3 DNA reads TGTGCCAGCAGCTTGGGACTAGCGGGAATCAATGAGCAGTTCTTC. Translation: CASSLGLAGINEQFF. The chain carries TRBV5-5 and TRBJ2-1; 11 bases fit TRBD2. Germline V gene lookup returns CDR1 SGHKS and CDR2 YYEKEE (reference sequence). Trimming removed 0 bases from V and 6 bases from J; junction bases left unmatched: 2. The CDR3 runs 15 residues.

V gene TRBV7-6 combines with J gene TRBJ2-7; weak D call: TRBD1 (7 bases). The V gene's germline CDR1 is SGHVS and CDR2 FNYEAQ. V lost 6 bases, J lost 0 bases, and 12 bases lay in between. The CDR3 loop spans 14 amino acids. The CDR3 is CASREGAASYEQYF. The CDR3 bases are TGTGCCAGCAGGGAGGGGGCGGCCTCCTACGAGCAGTACTTC.

This rearrangement joins TRBV7-2 to TRBJ2-5, with 10 bases fitting TRBD2. The J call may be mistaken, given a closer DNA end match to TRBJ2-7. In germline, CDR1 is SGHTA, CDR2 FQGNSA. CDR3 length: 12 amino acids. CDR3 region: CASRTSGYEQYF. In nucleotides, the CDR3 is TGTGCCAGCCGGACTAGCGGCTACGAGCAGTACTTC.

This clone was observed a handful of times. The rearrangement links TRBV6-1 to TRBJ2-7; tentatively, D is TRBD1 (6 bases). CDR3 length: 15 residues. V shed 1 base and J shed 0 bases, with 10 bases lying between them. Germline CDR1 reads MNHNS; CDR2 reads SASEGT. CDR3 sequence reads: CASSEGTVLSYEQYF. The CDR3 DNA is TGTGCCAGCAGTGAAGGGACAGTTCTCTCCTACGAGCAGTACTTC.

As concerns this clone: The germline gene is not matched at one end of the junction; a read error may be the cause. The J gene is TRBJ2-3, the V gene TRBV7-7, with TRBD2 matching over 7 bases. The germline V gene has CDR1 SSHAT and CDR2 FNYEAQ (reference sequence). The CDR3 sequence is 15 residues long. The DNA for the CDR3 is TGTGCTAGCAGCTTGTCGCTAGCGGTCACAGATACGCAGTATTTT. This codes for CASSLSLAVTDTQYF.

This clone was observed a handful of times. The chain uses TRBV6-1 and TRBJ2-7; weak D call: TRBD1 (6 bases). The CDR3 length is 15 residues. The V and J ends lost 8 bases and 1 base respectively, with 18 bases between them. The germline CDR1 and CDR2 sequences are MNHNS and SASEGT. DNA for the CDR3: TGTGCCAGCCCGAAAGCGGCAGGGGAGTCCTACGAGCAGTACTTC. As protein: CASPKAAGESYEQYF.

A note on this clone: Additional DNA sequences in this sample encode the identical CDR3. The chain carries TRBV19 and TRBJ1-2; 7 bases are a match to TRBD1. The length of the CDR3 is 14 residues. The germline gives CDR1 LNHDA, CDR2 SQIVND (reference sequence). V shed 7 bases, J shed 3 bases, and the junction held 8 bases outside the gene matches. The chain's CDR3 is CASTPGGSDYGYTF. CDR3 coding DNA: TGTGCCAGTACCCCAGGGGGTTCAGACTATGGCTACACCTTC.

The chain employs TRBV29-1 and TRBJ2-1; D might be TRBD2 (6 bases). This CDR3 comprises 14 residues. The V end was cut by 7 bases, the J end by 0 bases, with 13 bases between. Germline values: CDR1 SQVTM, CDR2 ANQGSEA. The CDR3 region is CSGRLGSSYNEQFF. Written as DNA, the CDR3 is TGCAGCGGCAGACTAGGAAGCTCCTACAATGAGCAGTTCTTC.

The rearrangement links TRBV7-2 to TRBJ2-2, with D tentatively TRBD2 (5 bases). V was trimmed by 4 bases and J by 5 bases, leaving 8 bases between them. The CDR3 totals 13 residues. Germline CDR1 is SGHTA and CDR2 is FQGNSA. CDR3 protein: CASSWRGTGELFF. The CDR3 DNA reads TGTGCCAGCAGCTGGAGAGGGACCGGGGAGCTGTTTTTT. Variable domain in full (rest from reference TRBV7-2 and TRBJ2-2): GAGVSQSPSNKVTEKGKDVELRCDPISGHTALYWYRQSLGQGLEFLIYFQGNSAPDKSGLPSDRFSAERTGGSVSTLTIQRTQQEDSAVYLCASSWRGTGELFFGEGSRLTVL.

V and J are TRBV18 and TRBJ1-3; possible D gene TRBD1, 6 bases. This CDR3 comprises 15 residues. Trimming took 3 bases from V and 0 from J, leaving 9 bases between them. Germline V lookup: CDR1 KGHSH, CDR2 LQKENI. Here the CDR3 reads CASSPGQNSGNTIYF. The DNA of the CDR3 is TGTGCCAGCTCACCGGGACAAAACTCTGGAAACACCATATATTTT.

The chain recombines TRBV11-2 with TRBJ1-2; D is possibly TRBD1 (5 bases). The V gene's germline CDR1 is SGHAT and CDR2 FQNNGV. Trimming stripped 6 bases from V and 1 base from J, with 27 bases between. CDR3 length: 19 residues. CDR3 DNA: TGTGCCAGCAGGTCCAATCTGGGGGGACCCCGAGACCGTAACTATGGCTACACCTTC. Translation: CASRSNLGGPRDRNYGYTF.

The chain uses TRBV6-4 and TRBJ1-2; 8 nucleotides align to TRBD1. V trimming: 3 bases; J trimming: 4 bases; junction bases outside the gene matches: 4. The CDR3 has 14 amino acids. Germline CDR1 and CDR2: MRHNA and SNTAGT. CDR3 sequence reads: CASSDSGQVYGYTF. The CDR3 DNA follows: TGTGCCAGCAGTGATTCGGGACAGGTCTATGGCTACACCTTC.

This clone was seen just once. V usage is TRBV6-1 and J usage is TRBJ1-6; 8 nucleotides match TRBD1. Trimming removed 7 bases from V and 8 bases from J; junction bases left unmatched: 10. CDR1 and CDR2 from the germline V gene are MNHNS and SASEGT. The CDR3 consists of 15 residues. CDR3 in amino acids: CASTNLQGVDSPLHF. CDR3 nucleotides: TGTGCCAGCACTAACTTACAGGGGGTTGATTCACCCCTCCACTTT.

CDR3 coding DNA: TGTGCCAGCAGCCCGGACAGGGGAAGCTACAATGAGCAGTTCTTC. This sequence encodes CASSPDRGSYNEQFF. The V call is TRBV5-4, the J call TRBJ2-1, with 9 bases matching TRBD1. CDR1 and CDR2 from the germline V gene are SGHNT and YYREEE (reference sequence). This CDR3 has 15 residues. The J segment lost 3 bases and the V segment lost 4 bases, leaving 5 bases of the junction unmatched.

The chain combines TRBV9 with TRBJ2-7, with TRBD1 as a possible D gene (5 bases). The V gene's germline CDR1 is SGDLS and CDR2 YYNGEE. CDR3 size: 15 residues. V was trimmed by 0 bases and J by 3 bases, leaving 13 bases between them. CDR3 DNA sequence: TGTGCCAGCAGCGTAGCTGTAGGACAACACTACGAGCAGTACTTC. This encodes CASSVAVGQHYEQYF.